This T cell receptor beta chain appears in the sequencing data of a study of cytomegalovirus exposure and HLA in healthy donors. Study observations and caveats: One later analysis, an examination of the 120 validation repertoires, found that first-cohort TCR clusters tended to co-occur in them. Three CMV-associated chains proved CMV antigen-specific in vitro. TCR sequences were mostly rare, though some public TCRs occurred in many donors.

Sequencing was performed with immunoSEQ multiplex PCR; in TCRdb, only in-frame clones are kept and a portion is missing. The sample lists about 150,000 clones, approximately 90% occurring once. Concerning this clone itself: The antigen is not known.

The CDR3 has 13 amino acids. Trimming left V 2 bases short and J 4 bases short, with 8 bases between. In germline, CDR1 is MNHNY, CDR2 SVGAGI (reference sequence). The donors were part of the roughly 130-subject validation cohort, which stood apart from the roughly 730-subject first cohort. The sequence derives from a woman in her thirties in good health and CMV-seropositive. The V and J genes are TRBV6-6 and TRBJ1-1; D is possibly TRBD1 (5 bases). Sequenced material: PBMCs. CDR3 in DNA: TGTGCCAGCAGTTACCGGGGGGGCACTGAAGCTTTCTTT. Its protein is CASSYRGGTEAFF.